One and the same sample provided the 11 T cell receptor beta chains below, sequenced in a study of OX40 agonist ivuxolimab in advanced cancers. Receptors were amplified or captured by the immunoSEQ multiplex PCR assay. TCRdb mirrors the immuneACCESS table, restricted to in-frame sequences. Some clones are absent from its copies; in checked studies, under half trace to an unresolved V gene, and the reason for the others is unknown. The sample data list around 100,000 clones, and 85% to 95% of these were observed just once. The ten largest make up around 0.25% of the sample. The sequencing here drew on CD4+ or CD8+ T cells sorted from blood, taken in a trial of the OX40 agonist ivuxolimab. Every receptor here comes from an adult with an advanced solid tumor such as melanoma, head and neck, liver or kidney cancer.

The V call is TRBV5-6, the J call TRBJ1-5; D might be TRBD1 (5 bases). CDR1 is SGHDT, CDR2 YYEEEE, per germline. Trimming cost V 1 base and J 4 bases, with 9 bases left between them. CDR3 length: 14 residues. In DNA, the CDR3 is TGTGCCAGCAGCTTGAGGGGTGCTAATCAGCCCCAGCATTTT. Its protein product is CASSLRGANQPQHF.

The sample holds one count of this clone. The genes are TRBV2 and TRBJ2-2; D may match TRBD1 or TRBD2 (6 bases each). This CDR3 comprises 13 residues. Germline CDR1 SNHLY, CDR2 FYNNEI. V was pared by 10 bases and J by 6 bases, with 15 bases between. The CDR3 protein is CATQNREAGELFF. The CDR3 DNA follows: TGTGCCACACAGAACAGGGAGGCCGGGGAGCTGTTTTTT.

This clone was found once. The chain employs TRBV28 and TRBJ1-5, with a possible D match to TRBD1 (6 bases). The CDR3 is 16 amino acids. Germline V CDR1 and CDR2: MDHEN, SYDVKM. V dropped 2 bases and J dropped 5 bases, with 16 bases sitting between them. DNA of the CDR3: TGTGCCAGCAGTTTAGATTTTGGGGGCAGCTATCAGCCCCAGCATTTT. Translating gives CASSLDFGGSYQPQHF.

The CDR3 spells CASSPTQGTHTEAFF. CDR3 coding DNA: TGTGCCAGCAGCCCGACCCAGGGGACCCACACTGAAGCTTTCTTT. V gene TRBV6-5 combines with J gene TRBJ1-1; maybe TRBD1 (6 bases). This CDR3 comprises 15 residues. V lost 6 bases and J 3 bases, leaving 17 bases between the germline ends. Germline CDR1 and CDR2: MNHEY and SVGAGI.

This chain joins TRBV7-2 and TRBJ1-5; tentative D call: TRBD1 (6 bases). This CDR3 spans 16 amino acids. Per the germline V gene, CDR1 is SGHTA and CDR2 is FQGNSA. V was clipped by 1 base and J by 3 bases, with 13 bases between them. The CDR3 reads CASSLDGGGSNQPQHF. The CDR3 region has the DNA TGTGCCAGCAGCTTAGATGGAGGGGGGTCCAATCAGCCCCAGCATTTT.

The chain has TRBV18 and TRBJ2-1, with D perhaps being TRBD1 or TRBD2 (5 bases each). The germline CDR1 and CDR2 sequences are KGHSH and LQKENI. The V and J ends lost 3 bases and 6 bases respectively, with 12 bases between them. CDR3 length equals 14 residues. CDR3 in amino acids: CASSPGPIGNEQFF. DNA for the CDR3: TGTGCCAGCTCACCGGGACCTATTGGCAATGAGCAGTTCTTC.

The V call is TRBV28, the J call TRBJ2-5, with 13 bases that match TRBD2. CDR1 is MDHEN, CDR2 SYDVKM, per germline. Trimming cost V 3 bases and J 13 bases; bases outside gene matches: 14. This CDR3 comprises 16 residues. The DNA of the CDR3 is TGTGCCAGCAGTTTCCTTGACGGACTAGCGGGAGCTATGCCGTACTTC. It yields the protein CASSFLDGLAGAMPYF.

J is TRBJ2-5 and V is TRBV6-7; D is uncertain. TRBV6-7 is classed as an ORF, of uncertain function. The CDR3 spans 12 residues. V was shortened by 2 bases and J by 3 bases, with 4 bases between the two germline ends. CDR3 loop: CASSYRKETQYF. The CDR3 DNA sequence: TGTGCCAGCAGTTACCGTAAAGAGACCCAGTACTTC.

V usage is TRBV28 and J usage is TRBJ1-5; D not resolved. This CDR3 spans 12 amino acids. The germline gives CDR1 MDHEN, CDR2 SYDVKM. Trimming pared 2 bases from V and 5 bases from J, leaving 4 bases between. Here the CDR3 DNA reads TGTGCCAGCAGTTTAATAGATCAGCCCCAGCATTTT. Amino acids: CASSLIDQPQHF.

The rearrangement links TRBV10-3 to TRBJ2-5, with a tentative D call TRBD1 (5 bases). Germline values: CDR1 ENHRY, CDR2 SYGVKD. CDR3 length equals 13 residues. Trimming cost V 11 bases and J 5 bases, with 18 bases left between them. The CDR3 nucleotides read TGTGCCGCCTTTGACAGTCGGACGGAGACCCAGTACTTC. Translation gives CAAFDSRTETQYF.

The chain employs TRBV28 and TRBJ1-4; D ambiguous. CDR3 size: 11 residues. Between the trimmed V and J ends, which lost 2 bases and 7 bases, there was a span of 2 bases. Germline values: CDR1 MDHEN, CDR2 SYDVKM. CDR3 region: CASSLSEKLFF. The CDR3 DNA sequence: TGTGCCAGCAGTTTAAGTGAAAAACTGTTTTTT.